A selection of T cell receptor beta chains follows, all from one sample in a study of blood T cell repertoires in COVID-19. Using immunoSEQ multiplex PCR, the repertoire was profiled, and TCRdb retains in-frame clones only, with some absent. The table records about 220,000 clones, 86% of them present only once. The sample was peripheral blood. These receptors were collected from a man younger than 40 who had recovered from COVID-19. Each CDR3 is given with its conserved first and last residue. The order of the fields is V gene, D gene, J gene, CDR3 protein. D genes are given only for firm matches.

TRBV14	.	TRBJ1-1	CASSRSVNTEAFF
TRBV3-1/TRBV3-2	.	TRBJ1-5	CASSQGRQSNQPQHF
TRBV28	TRBD1	TRBJ2-7	CATDRGLGEQYF
TRBV5-1	TRBD2	TRBJ2-5	CASSFRPGTSGPLQETQYF
TRBV5-4	.	TRBJ2-3	CASSLEVGPTDTQYF
TRBV5-5	TRBD2	TRBJ2-1	CASSLKGLAGINEQFF
TRBV9	TRBD2	TRBJ2-2	CASSPSGGRTGELFF
TRBV6-4	.	TRBJ1-2	CASSGGWNYGYTF
TRBV27	.	TRBJ2-1	CASSLSGLSYNEQFF
TRBV12-3/TRBV12-4	.	TRBJ2-3	CASSLAGQSGQYF
TRBV2	TRBD2	TRBJ2-5	CASSLGLVETQYF
TRBV6-4	.	TRBJ2-2	CASSGGQRGPNTGELFF
TRBV6-5	.	TRBJ1-4	CASSYSIGQRNEKLFF
TRBV4-1	.	TRBJ1-4	CASSARPIREKLFF
TRBV30	TRBD1	TRBJ1-3	CAWSPDRAGNTIYF
TRBV6-5	.	TRBJ2-3	CASGVPDRDTQYF
TRBV16	TRBD1	TRBJ2-5	CASSQQDRGKETQYF
TRBV2	.	TRBJ1-1	CASRDASRWAFF
TRBV5-1	TRBD1	TRBJ2-7	CASSLGQGNLYEQYF
TRBV7-2	TRBD1	TRBJ2-5	CASSLSSGTAQETQYF
TRBV6-2/TRBV6-3	TRBD1	TRBJ2-7	CASSYSGQVIYEQYF
TRBV4-1	TRBD1	TRBJ2-7	CASSQGRQGRLEQYF
TRBV5-4	.	TRBJ2-7	CASSLGQGSYEQYF
TRBV18	.	TRBJ2-5	CASSPQAGKETQYF
TRBV7-2	.	TRBJ2-7	CASSLNLNEQYF
TRBV7-2	TRBD1	TRBJ2-7	CASSLGTGGGNEQYF
TRBV14	.	TRBJ1-2	CASSQDWTFGGYTF
TRBV2	.	TRBJ1-1	CASSQTGVTEAFF
TRBV18	.	TRBJ2-1	CASSPGVGADEQFF
TRBV4-2	.	TRBJ2-7	CASSRGIGGSAYEQYF
TRBV5-1	TRBD1	TRBJ1-1	CASSSLQGVAEAFF